The 12 T cell receptor beta chains below come from one sample, sequenced in a study of control samples from healthy donors and cancer patients. Produced via immunoSEQ multiplex PCR; TCRdb's table is partial and in-frame only. This sample has fewer than 300,000 clones, with around 79% found just once. The sequencing sample was made of PBMCs. These TCRs come from a woman aged 60-75 years with lung cancer.

The DNA for the CDR3 is TGTGCCAGCAGCTTGGGGGGGTTGGCGGCCTCCTACAATGAGCAGTTCTTC. Amino acid sequence: CASSLGGLAASYNEQFF. This chain joins TRBV5-4 and TRBJ2-1; TRBD1 or TRBD2 may be the D gene (5 bases each). The CDR3 spans 17 residues. Germline CDR1 SGHNT, CDR2 YYREEE (reference sequence). Trimming shortened V by 0 bases and J by 0 bases, and 13 bases separated the two germline ends.

The rearrangement uses TRBV9 and TRBJ1-3; TRBD1 matches 8 bases. Germline lookup yields CDR1 SGDLS and CDR2 YYNGEE. The CDR3 runs to 13 residues. Germline trimming cut 4 bases from V and 7 bases from J; bases unmatched to any gene: 4. CDR3: CASSPGGRNTIYF. In DNA, the CDR3 is TGTGCCAGCAGCCCAGGGGGCCGGAACACCATATATTTT. The full variable domain, rest sourced from reference TRBV9 and TRBJ1-3, is DSGVTQTPKHLITATGQRVTLRCSPRSGDLSVYWYQQSLDQGLQFLIQYYNGEERAKGNILERFSAQQFPDLHSELNLSSLELGDSALYFCASSPGGRNTIYFGEGSWLTVV.

This clone has just a few counts. At the DNA level, this CDR3 is encoded by other sequences in the same sample as well. The chain recombines TRBV7-9 with TRBJ1-2; no clear D. In germline, CDR1 is SEHNR, CDR2 FQNEAQ (reference sequence). V lost 1 base, J lost 3 bases, and 3 bases lay in between. The CDR3 runs to 12 residues. This chain's CDR3 is CASSLGDYGYTF. In DNA form, the CDR3 reads TGTGCCAGCAGCTTAGGGGACTATGGCTACACCTTC.

The J gene is TRBJ2-7, the V gene TRBV21-1; the D call TRBD2 from the table was never checked on the DNA. TRBV21-1 is a documented pseudogene. The CDR3 has 14 residues. The CDR3 reads CASSNHLLTYEQYF. The CDR3 DNA sequence: TGTGCCAGCAGCAATCACCTACTAACCTACGAGCAGTACTTC.

Only a few counts were recorded for this clone. CDR3 region: CASSLTSAGDQYF. Here the CDR3 DNA reads TGTGCCAGCAGCCTCACTAGCGCGGGGGACCAGTACTTC. The chain uses TRBV14 and TRBJ2-5; 7 nucleotides match TRBD2. After removal of 4 bases from V and 10 bases from J, the junction contained 9 bases not matched to a gene. The CDR3 loop spans 13 amino acids. CDR1 is SGHDN and CDR2 is FVKESK in the germline V gene.

The J gene is TRBJ1-1, the V gene TRBV3-1 (or the pseudogene TRBV3-2), with 7 nucleotides matching TRBD1. There are 15 residues in the CDR3. The germline V gene encodes CDR1 LGHDT and CDR2 YNNKEL (reference sequence). The V gene end was trimmed by 6 bases and the J gene end by 1 base; junction bases not matched to a gene: 8. The CDR3 region is CASSGDSSPNTEAFF. CDR3 in DNA: TGTGCCAGCAGTGGGGACAGTTCACCGAACACTGAAGCTTTCTTT.

The chain carries TRBV12-3 or TRBV12-4 and TRBJ1-5; D remains ambiguous. Trimming cost V 1 base and J 10 bases, with 11 bases left between them. The CDR3 contains 13 residues. CDR3 nucleotide sequence: TGTGCCAGCAGTTTAGGTGGCCGACTACCCCAGCATTTT. Encoded protein: CASSLGGRLPQHF.

The CDR3 DNA reads as TGTGCCACCGGCCCCCGGGACAGGGGCTACCCGAACACTGAAGCTTTCTTT. Residues: CATGPRDRGYPNTEAFF. The gene calls are TRBV24-1 and TRBJ1-1, with TRBD1 matching 10 bases. Trimming removed 9 bases from V and 1 base from J; junction bases left unmatched: 13. The CDR3 consists of 17 residues. Germline V gene lookup returns CDR1 KGHDR and CDR2 SFDVKD.

The chain couples TRBV15 to TRBJ1-2, with 7 bases that match TRBD1. The germline gives CDR1 LNHNV, CDR2 YYDKDF (reference sequence). This CDR3 is 16 amino acids long. Trimming at V came to 0 bases and at J to 1 base, leaving 5 bases not matched to a gene. The CDR3 DNA follows: TGTGCCACCAGCAGAGAGGTGGGACAGCTTAACTATGGCTACACCTTC. It yields the protein CATSREVGQLNYGYTF.

A few counts support this clone. The same CDR3 arises from other DNA sequences in this sample as well. The gene calls are TRBV11-3 and TRBJ2-7, with D unresolved. The CDR3 has 13 residues. V lost 0 bases and J lost 4, with 7 bases in between. Germline CDR1 reads SGHNT; CDR2 reads YENEEA. In DNA form, the CDR3 reads TGTGCCAGCAGCTTAGAGGCTGGGTACGAGCAGTACTTC. This gives the protein CASSLEAGYEQYF.

The chain recombines TRBV18 with TRBJ1-2, with D unclear. V lost 1 base, J lost 6 bases, and 9 bases lay in between. The germline CDR1 and CDR2 sequences are KGHSH and LQKENI. CDR3 length: 13 amino acids. The CDR3 sequence: CASSPRGGDGYTF. For the CDR3, the DNA is TGTGCCAGCTCACCACGTGGTGGGGATGGCTACACCTTC.

The chain combines TRBV2 with TRBJ2-5, with D maybe TRBD2 (6 bases). Trimming removed 8 bases at V and 4 bases at J, with 17 bases between. This CDR3 region has 14 residues. Germline loops: CDR1 SNHLY, CDR2 FYNNEI. CDR3 residues: CASEGTRGGETQYF. CDR3 DNA sequence: TGTGCCAGCGAAGGCACGAGGGGAGGAGAGACCCAGTACTTC.